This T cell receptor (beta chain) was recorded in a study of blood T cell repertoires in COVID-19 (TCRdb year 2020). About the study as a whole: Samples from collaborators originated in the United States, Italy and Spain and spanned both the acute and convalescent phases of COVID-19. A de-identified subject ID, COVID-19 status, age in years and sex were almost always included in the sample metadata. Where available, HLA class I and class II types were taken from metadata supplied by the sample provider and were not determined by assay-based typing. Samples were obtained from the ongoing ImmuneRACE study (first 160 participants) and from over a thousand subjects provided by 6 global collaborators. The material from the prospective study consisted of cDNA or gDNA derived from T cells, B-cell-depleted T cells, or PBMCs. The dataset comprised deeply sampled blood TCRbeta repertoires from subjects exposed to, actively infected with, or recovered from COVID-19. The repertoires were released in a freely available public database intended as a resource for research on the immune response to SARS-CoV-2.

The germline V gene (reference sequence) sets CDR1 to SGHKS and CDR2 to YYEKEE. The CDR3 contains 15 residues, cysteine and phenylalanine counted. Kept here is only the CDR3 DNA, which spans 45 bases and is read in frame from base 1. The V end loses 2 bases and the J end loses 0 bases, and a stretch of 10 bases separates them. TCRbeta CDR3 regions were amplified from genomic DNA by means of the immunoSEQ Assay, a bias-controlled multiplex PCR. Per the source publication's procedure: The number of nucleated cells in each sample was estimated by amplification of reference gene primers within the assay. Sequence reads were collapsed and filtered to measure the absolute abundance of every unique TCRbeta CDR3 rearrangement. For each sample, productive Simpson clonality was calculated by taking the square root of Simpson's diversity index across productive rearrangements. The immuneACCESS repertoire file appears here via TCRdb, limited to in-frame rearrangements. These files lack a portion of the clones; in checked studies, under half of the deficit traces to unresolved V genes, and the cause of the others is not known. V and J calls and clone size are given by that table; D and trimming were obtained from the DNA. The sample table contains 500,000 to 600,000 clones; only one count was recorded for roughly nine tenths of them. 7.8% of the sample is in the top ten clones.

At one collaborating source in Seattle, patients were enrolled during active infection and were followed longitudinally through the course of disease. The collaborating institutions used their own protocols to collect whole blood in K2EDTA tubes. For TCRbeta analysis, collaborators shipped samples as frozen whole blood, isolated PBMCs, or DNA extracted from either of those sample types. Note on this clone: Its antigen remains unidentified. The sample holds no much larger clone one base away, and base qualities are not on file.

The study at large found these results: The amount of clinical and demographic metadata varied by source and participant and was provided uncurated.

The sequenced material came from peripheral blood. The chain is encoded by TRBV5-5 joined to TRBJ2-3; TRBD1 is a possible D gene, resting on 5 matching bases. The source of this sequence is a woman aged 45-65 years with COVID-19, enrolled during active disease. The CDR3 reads CASSLGDTSTDTQYF. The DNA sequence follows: TGTGCCAGCAGCTTAGGGGATACTAGCACAGATACGCAGTATTTT.